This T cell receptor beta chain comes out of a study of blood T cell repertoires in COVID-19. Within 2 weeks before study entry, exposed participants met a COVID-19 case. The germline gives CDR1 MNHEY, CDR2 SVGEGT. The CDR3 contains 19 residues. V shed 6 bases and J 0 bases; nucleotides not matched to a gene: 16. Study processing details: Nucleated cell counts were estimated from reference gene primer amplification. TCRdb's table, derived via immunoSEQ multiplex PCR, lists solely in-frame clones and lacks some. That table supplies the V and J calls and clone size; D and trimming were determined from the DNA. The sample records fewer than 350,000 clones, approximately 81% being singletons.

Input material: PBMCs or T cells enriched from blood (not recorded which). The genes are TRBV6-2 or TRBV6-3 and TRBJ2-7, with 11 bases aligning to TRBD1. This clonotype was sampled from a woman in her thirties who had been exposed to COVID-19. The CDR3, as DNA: TGTGCCAGCAGCCGCCTGAATGGGGGACAGGGGGGGACCTCCTACGAGCAGTACTTC. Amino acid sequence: CASSRLNGGQGGTSYEQYF.